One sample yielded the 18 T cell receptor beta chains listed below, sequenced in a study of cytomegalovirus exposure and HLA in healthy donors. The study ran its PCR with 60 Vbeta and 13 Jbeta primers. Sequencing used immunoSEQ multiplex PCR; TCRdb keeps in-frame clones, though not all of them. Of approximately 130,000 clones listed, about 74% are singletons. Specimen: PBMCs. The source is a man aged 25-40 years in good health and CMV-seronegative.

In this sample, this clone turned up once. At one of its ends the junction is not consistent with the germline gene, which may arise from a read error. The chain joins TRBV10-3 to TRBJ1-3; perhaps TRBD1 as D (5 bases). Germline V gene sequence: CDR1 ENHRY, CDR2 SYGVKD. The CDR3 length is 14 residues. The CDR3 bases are TGTGCCGTTGCCTCCTGGGGCTCTAGAAACACCATATATTTT. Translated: CAVASWGSRNTIYF.

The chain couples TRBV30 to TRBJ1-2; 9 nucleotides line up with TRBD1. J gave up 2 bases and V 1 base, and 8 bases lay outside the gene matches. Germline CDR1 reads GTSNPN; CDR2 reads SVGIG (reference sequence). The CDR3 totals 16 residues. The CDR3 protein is CAWSAEGQGGNYGYTF. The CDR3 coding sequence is TGTGCCTGGAGTGCAGAGGGACAGGGCGGAAACTATGGCTACACCTTC.

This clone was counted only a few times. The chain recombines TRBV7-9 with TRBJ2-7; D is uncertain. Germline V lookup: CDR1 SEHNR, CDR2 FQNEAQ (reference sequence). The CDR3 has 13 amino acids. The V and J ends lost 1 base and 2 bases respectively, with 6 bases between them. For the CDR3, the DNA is TGTGCCAGCAGCTTAGGCGATCCCTACGAGCAGTACTTC. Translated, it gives CASSLGDPYEQYF.

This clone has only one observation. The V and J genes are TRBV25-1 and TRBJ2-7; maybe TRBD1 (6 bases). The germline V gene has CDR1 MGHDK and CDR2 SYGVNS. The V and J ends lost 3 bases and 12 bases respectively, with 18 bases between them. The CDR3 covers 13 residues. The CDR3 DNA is TGTGCCAGCAGTGATTATAGGTGGAAAGGGGGGTACTTC. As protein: CASSDYRWKGGYF.

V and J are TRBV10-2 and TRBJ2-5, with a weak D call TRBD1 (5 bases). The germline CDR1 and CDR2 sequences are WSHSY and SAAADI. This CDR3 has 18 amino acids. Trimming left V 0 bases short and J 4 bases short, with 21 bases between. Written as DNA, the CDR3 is TGCGCCAGCAGTGAGTCACGATTACCCAGGGTTTTGAGAGAGACCCAGTACTTC. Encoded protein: CASSESRLPRVLRETQYF.

The CDR3 reads CASSPGSDRANEQFF. Written as DNA, the CDR3 is TGCGCCAGCAGCCCCGGAAGCGACAGGGCAAATGAGCAGTTCTTC. The chain joins TRBV4-3 to TRBJ2-1, with 7 bases matching TRBD1. This CDR3 contains 15 residues. Germline CDR1 and CDR2: LGHNA and YSLEER. Trimming took 4 bases from V and 7 from J; bases not matched to a gene: 10.

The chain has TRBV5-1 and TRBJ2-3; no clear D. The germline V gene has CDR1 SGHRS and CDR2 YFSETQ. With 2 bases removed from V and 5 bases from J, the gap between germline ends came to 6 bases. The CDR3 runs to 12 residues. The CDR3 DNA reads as TGCGCCAGCAGCTTCGAGGTAGATACGCAGTATTTT. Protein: CASSFEVDTQYF.

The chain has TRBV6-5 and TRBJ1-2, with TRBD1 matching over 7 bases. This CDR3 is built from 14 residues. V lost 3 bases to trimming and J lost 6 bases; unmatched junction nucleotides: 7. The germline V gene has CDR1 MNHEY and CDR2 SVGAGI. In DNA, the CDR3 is TGTGCCAGCAGTTATTCCCGACAGGGCAATGGCTACACCTTC. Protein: CASSYSRQGNGYTF.

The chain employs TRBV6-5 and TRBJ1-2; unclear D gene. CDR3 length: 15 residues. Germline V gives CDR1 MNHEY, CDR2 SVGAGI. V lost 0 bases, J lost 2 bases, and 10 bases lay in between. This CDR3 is CASSYSSEPNYGYTF. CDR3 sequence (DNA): TGTGCCAGCAGTTACTCGTCGGAGCCCAACTATGGCTACACCTTC.

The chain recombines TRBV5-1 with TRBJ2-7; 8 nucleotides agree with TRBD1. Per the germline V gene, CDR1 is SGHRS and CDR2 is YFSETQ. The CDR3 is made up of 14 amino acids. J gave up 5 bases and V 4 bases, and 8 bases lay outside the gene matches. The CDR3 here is CASSVRQGTHEQYF. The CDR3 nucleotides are TGCGCCAGCAGCGTGAGACAGGGGACCCACGAGCAGTACTTC. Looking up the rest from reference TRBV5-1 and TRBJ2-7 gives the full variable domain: KAGVTQTPRYLIKTRGQQVTLSCSPISGHRSVSWYQQTPGQGLQFLFEYFSETQRNKGNFPGRFSGRQFSNSRSEMNVSTLELGDSALYLCASSVRQGTHEQYFGPGTRLTVT.

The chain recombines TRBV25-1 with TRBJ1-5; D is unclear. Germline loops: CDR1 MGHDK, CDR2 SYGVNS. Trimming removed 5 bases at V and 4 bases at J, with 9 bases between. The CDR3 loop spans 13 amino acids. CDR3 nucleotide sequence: TGTGCCAGCAGTTCTTTCGGTAATCAGCCCCAGCATTTT. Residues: CASSSFGNQPQHF.

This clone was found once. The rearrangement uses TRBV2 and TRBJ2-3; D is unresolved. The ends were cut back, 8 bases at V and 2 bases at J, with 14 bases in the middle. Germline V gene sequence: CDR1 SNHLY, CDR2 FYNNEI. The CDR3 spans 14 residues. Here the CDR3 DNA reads TGTGCCAGCGCCTTCGGTGAAATCACAGATACGCAGTATTTT. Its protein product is CASAFGEITDTQYF.

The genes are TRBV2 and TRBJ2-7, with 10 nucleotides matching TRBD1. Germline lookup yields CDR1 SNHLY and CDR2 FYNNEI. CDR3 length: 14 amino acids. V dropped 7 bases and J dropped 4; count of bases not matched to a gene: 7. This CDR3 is CASTQDRGYYEQYF. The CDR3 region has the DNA TGTGCCAGCACTCAGGACAGGGGGTATTACGAGCAGTACTTC.

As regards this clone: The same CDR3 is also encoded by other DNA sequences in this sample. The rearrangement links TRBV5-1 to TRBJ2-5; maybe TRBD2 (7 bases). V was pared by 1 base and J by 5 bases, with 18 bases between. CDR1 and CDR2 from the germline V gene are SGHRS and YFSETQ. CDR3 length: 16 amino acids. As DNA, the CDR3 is TGCGCCAGCAGCTTGAGGGAGGGACAAAGGTCTGAGACCCAGTACTTC. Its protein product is CASSLREGQRSETQYF. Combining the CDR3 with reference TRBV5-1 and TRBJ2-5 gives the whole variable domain KAGVTQTPRYLIKTRGQQVTLSCSPISGHRSVSWYQQTPGQGLQFLFEYFSETQRNKGNFPGRFSGRQFSNSRSEMNVSTLELGDSALYLCASSLREGQRSETQYFGPGTRLLVL.

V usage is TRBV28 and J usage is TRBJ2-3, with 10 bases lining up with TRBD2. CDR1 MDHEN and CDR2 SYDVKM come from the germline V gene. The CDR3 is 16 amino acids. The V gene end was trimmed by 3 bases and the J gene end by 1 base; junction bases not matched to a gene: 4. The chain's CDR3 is CASSFPLAGGTDTQYF. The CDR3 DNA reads TGTGCCAGCAGTTTCCCTCTAGCGGGAGGCACAGATACGCAGTATTTT.

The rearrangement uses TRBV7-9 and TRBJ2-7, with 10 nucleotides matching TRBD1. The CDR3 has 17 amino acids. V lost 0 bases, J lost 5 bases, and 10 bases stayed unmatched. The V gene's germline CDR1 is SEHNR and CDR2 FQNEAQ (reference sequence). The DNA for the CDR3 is TGTGCCAGCAGCTTAGCAAACTCCGGGACAGGGGCCCACGAGCAGTACTTC. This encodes CASSLANSGTGAHEQYF.

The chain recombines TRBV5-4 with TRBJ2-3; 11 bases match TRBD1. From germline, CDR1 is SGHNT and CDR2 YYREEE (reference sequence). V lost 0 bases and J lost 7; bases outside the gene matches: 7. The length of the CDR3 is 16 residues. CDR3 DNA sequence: TGTGCCAGCAGCTTGGCCGGGACAGGGGGACCCTATACGCAGTATTTT. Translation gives CASSLAGTGGPYTQYF.

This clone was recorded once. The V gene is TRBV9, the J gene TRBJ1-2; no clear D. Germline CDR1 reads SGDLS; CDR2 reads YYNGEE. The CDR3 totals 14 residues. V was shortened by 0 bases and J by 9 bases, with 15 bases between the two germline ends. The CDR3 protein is CASSVDWTIISYTF. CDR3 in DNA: TGTGCCAGCAGCGTAGACTGGACTATAATAAGCTACACCTTC.